This T cell receptor beta chain was captured by sequencing in a study of T cell responses to AZD1222 COVID-19 vaccine (dated by TCRdb to about 2021). The study in broad terms: AZD1222 recipients with second doses at about 4 weeks or about 12 weeks were pooled, because spike-specific TCR depth and breadth did not differ between schedules. A total of about 240 trial participants underwent TCR sequencing, of whom some 210 received two doses of AZD1222 and about 25 received two doses of the MenACWY control vaccine. Trial participants were enrolled into age subgroups of 18-55, 56-69 and 70-plus years, which contained about 150, 28 and 57 TCR-sequenced participants, respectively.

Unmatched junction bases come to 12, with V trimmed by 2 bases and J by 8 bases. CDR1 and CDR2 are read off the germline V gene (reference sequence) as LGHDT and YNNKEL. From the cysteine through the phenylalanine, the CDR3 covers 16 amino acids. Only CDR3 DNA is held: 48 bases, read in frame from base 1. The CDR3 regions of human TCRbeta chains were analyzed by immunosequencing. The paper's processing steps were these. Repertoire TCRs were matched against a reference library of SARS-CoV-2-specific TCRs generated with the MIRA antigen-specificity platform. Breadth was defined as the fraction of unique TCRs that were SARS-CoV-2-associated. Depth was defined as the fraction of total T cells that were SARS-CoV-2-associated. Using the MIRA data, each spike-specific TCR was mapped to the spike region that the TCR reacts to and placed in a CD4 or CD8 class. Log10-transformed breadth and depth values were compared by one-way ANOVA with Sidak's multiple comparisons tests. TCRdb retrieved this table from immuneACCESS and kept in-frame rearrangements only. Not all clones are present; in checked studies, unresolved V genes account for under half, and no reason is known for the remainder. V, J and clone size reflect that table, while D and trimming were determined from the DNA. This sample gives about 110,000 clones in total; more than 70% of them show up just once. The ten largest clones take up approximately 15% of the sample.

Results and caveats for the whole study, not just this receptor: Spike-specific TCR breadth and depth rose significantly after two AZD1222 doses compared with day 0 and with MenACWY recipients. Nearly half of unique spike-specific TCRs reportedly recognized epitopes outside regions mutated in the B.1.351 and B.1.1.7 variants. Most participants were white British and females outnumbered males, and the authors suggested that clonal diversity may have been underestimated. Conclusions about previously exposed vaccinees are limited, since just 5 or 6 AZD1222 recipients were seropositive for SARS-CoV-2 at baseline. Because no samples from the day 14 peak response were available, repertoires could be characterized only after the peak T cell response. CD4 TCRs associated with the vaccine covered the entire spike protein, and the dominant responses were in regions 160-218 and 743-854. The 56-69-year group was small, and its depth increase did not reach significance, likely because of low power.

Points on this clone: It lacks a known antigen. Base quality data are lacking; no much larger clone is found one base away.

This specimen's time point label, interpreted: baseline before first vaccination. Vaccinee samples came from UK trials COV001 and COV002, including a single-blind randomized controlled phase 2/3 trial of AZD1222 (ChAdOx1 nCoV-19) in healthy adults. Trial participant PBMC samples were collected at day 0 and day 28 after the second dose for TCRbeta chain sequencing. The sequencing used peripheral blood, collected on day 0 of AZD1222 vaccination. The TCR originated in an adult in good health. The V gene is TRBV3-1 (or the pseudogene TRBV3-2) and the J gene is TRBJ1-2; 9 of the junction bases match TRBD1. CDR3 region: CASSQFPSDRGGGYTF. The nucleotide sequence is TGTGCCAGCAGCCAATTTCCCTCTGACAGGGGGGGAGGCTACACCTTC.